This T cell receptor beta chain was obtained from a study of T cells in women clearing cervical HPV infection. Broader study findings: Cases and controls were distinguished at AUC approximately 0.81 by richness and V genes.

The CDR3 loop spans 14 amino acids. V was clipped by 0 bases and J by 4 bases; unmatched bases: 4. In germline, CDR1 is DFQATT, CDR2 SNEGSKA (reference sequence). In regard to this clone: The antigen remains unidentified. The CDR3 end falls 3 residues outside the read, so it is completed with the germline J gene.

Here immunoSEQ multiplex PCR was the method, and the copy in TCRdb shows in-frame clones only, minus some. This sample's clone table lists some 46,000 clones. The chain employs TRBV20-1 and TRBJ1-2; 8 bases line up with TRBD1. The material sequenced was blood buffy coat. The source of this sequence is a woman aged 18 to 69 with a cervical HPV16 infection that either progressed to CIN3+ or cleared (not recorded which). CDR3 in amino acids: CSAREGQGRYGYTF. Incomplete CDR3 DNA: TGCAGTGCTAGAGAAGGACAGGGCCGCTATGGC.